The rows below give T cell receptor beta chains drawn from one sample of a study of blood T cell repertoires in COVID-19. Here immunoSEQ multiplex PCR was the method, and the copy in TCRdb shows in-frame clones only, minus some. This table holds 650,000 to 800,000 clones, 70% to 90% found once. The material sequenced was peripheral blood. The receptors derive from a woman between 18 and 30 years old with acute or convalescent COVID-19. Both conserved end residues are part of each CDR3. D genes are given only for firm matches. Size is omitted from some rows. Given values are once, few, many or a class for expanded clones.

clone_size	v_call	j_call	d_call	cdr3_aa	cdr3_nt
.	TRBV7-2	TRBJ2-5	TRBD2	CASSLSSGGGETQYF	TGTGCCAGCAGCTTAAGTAGCGGGGGAGGGGAGACCCAGTACTTC
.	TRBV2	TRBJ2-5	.	CASSLTYRETQYF	TGTGCCAGCAGCCTGACATATAGGGAGACCCAGTACTTC
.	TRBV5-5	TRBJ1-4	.	CASSLSPGPNEKLFF	TGTGCCAGCAGCTTGTCGCCAGGCCCTAATGAAAAACTGTTTTTT
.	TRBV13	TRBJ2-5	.	CASSLGRLGGETQYF	TGTGCCAGCAGCTTAGGCCGTTTGGGAGGAGAGACCCAGTACTTC
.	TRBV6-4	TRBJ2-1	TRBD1	CASSDHGTGGNEQFF	TGTGCCAGCAGTGACCACGGGACAGGGGGCAATGAGCAGTTCTTC
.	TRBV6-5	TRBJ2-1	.	CASSFWRSSYNEQFF	TGTGCCAGCAGTTTTTGGCGGAGCTCCTACAATGAGCAGTTCTTC
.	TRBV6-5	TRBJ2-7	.	CASRRARGKEYEQYF	TGTGCCAGCCGACGCGCCAGGGGAAAAGAGTACGAGCAGTACTTC
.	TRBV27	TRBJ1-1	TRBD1	CASSLQDRDTEAFF	TGTGCCAGCAGCCTTCAGGACAGGGACACTGAAGCTTTCTTT
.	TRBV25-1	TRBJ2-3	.	CASMGRDTQYF	TGTGCCAGCATGGGGAGAGATACGCAGTATTTT
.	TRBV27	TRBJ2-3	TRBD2	CASTGRAGATDTQYF	TGTGCCAGCACGGGGAGAGCGGGGGCCACAGATACGCAGTATTTT
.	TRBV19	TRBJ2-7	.	CASSDRLVSNEQYF	TGTGCCAGTAGTGATCGACTAGTCTCTAACGAGCAGTACTTC
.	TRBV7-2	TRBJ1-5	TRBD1	CASSPTLYRGNQPQHF	TGTGCCAGCAGCCCCACCCTGTACAGGGGGAATCAGCCCCAGCATTTT
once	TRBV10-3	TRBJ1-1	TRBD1	CASRTGWDFTEAFF	TGTGCCAGTAGGACAGGCTGGGACTTCACTGAAGCTTTCTTT
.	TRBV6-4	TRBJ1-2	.	CASTAGVNYGYTF	TGTGCCAGCACGGCGGGAGTTAACTATGGCTACACCTTC
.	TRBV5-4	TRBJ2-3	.	CASSWDFRADTQYF	TGTGCCAGCAGCTGGGACTTTCGGGCGGATACGCAGTATTTT
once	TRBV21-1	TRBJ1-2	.	CASILKGDCSQAPYTPNYGYTF	TGTGCCAGCATCCTAAAGGGGGATTGTTCACAGGCACCCTATACCCCTAACTATGGCTACACCTTC
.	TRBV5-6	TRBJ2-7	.	CASSSRTGSYEQYF	TGTGCCAGCAGCTCCCGGACGGGATCCTACGAGCAGTACTTC
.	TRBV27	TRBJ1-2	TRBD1	CASSPFPGTGQGYTF	TGTGCCAGCAGTCCCTTCCCCGGGACAGGGCAAGGCTACACCTTC
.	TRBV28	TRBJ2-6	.	CASSLGAGNSGANVLTF	TGTGCCAGCAGTTTAGGTGCAGGGAACTCTGGGGCCAACGTCCTGACTTTC
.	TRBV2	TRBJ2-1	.	CASIPSSYNEQFF	TGTGCCAGCATTCCTAGCTCCTACAATGAGCAGTTCTTC
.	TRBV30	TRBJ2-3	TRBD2	CAWKDSGGATQYF	TGTGCCTGGAAAGATAGCGGGGGGGCTACGCAGTATTTT
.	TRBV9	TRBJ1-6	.	CASSGGQRASPLHF	TGTGCCAGCAGCGGGGGGCAGAGGGCTTCACCCCTCCACTTT
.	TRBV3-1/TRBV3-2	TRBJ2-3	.	CASSQDRGQWADTQYF	TGTGCCAGCAGCCAAGATCGAGGGCAGTGGGCAGATACGCAGTATTTT